The following is a T cell receptor (beta chain) sequence with its context. The sample carries other DNA sequences with the same CDR3. The table came from immunoSEQ multiplex PCR; TCRdb's copy has only in-frame clones and leaves some out. The repertoire consists of 70,000 or so clones, with approximately 90% occurring once and the leading ten covering less than 0.3%. The sample belongs to a study of OX40 agonist ivuxolimab in advanced cancers. Sampling times: baseline, cycle 4 day 1, cycle 7 day 1. This sequence was found in an adult with an advanced solid tumor such as melanoma, head and neck, liver or kidney cancer. The specimen comprised CD4+ or CD8+ T cells sorted from blood, sampled in a trial of the OX40 agonist ivuxolimab.

The chain's CDR3 is CASSPDTDTQYF. CDR3 DNA sequence: TGTGCCAGCTCACCAGACACAGATACGCAGTATTTT. The chain is built from TRBV18 and TRBJ2-3; no reliable D call. Trimming removed 2 bases at V and 2 bases at J, with 2 bases between. Germline lookup yields CDR1 KGHSH and CDR2 LQKENI. The CDR3 sequence is 12 residues long.